These 5 T cell receptor beta chains were all obtained from the same sample, sequenced in a study of CD8 T cells in ankylosing spondylitis. Using its own MiXCR run on the 5' RACE reads, TCRdb lists one record per CDR3 protein. The sample holds under 300,000 distinct CDR3 sequences, less than 10% seen once. Sequencing was carried out using blood, either unsorted or a sorted T cell fraction (not recorded which). The receptors shown here come from a male donor with ankylosing spondylitis or in good health (not recorded which).

In its sample, this clonotype was seen many times. CDR3 loop: CASSRQGAKNIQYF. The CDR3 DNA reads as TGTGCCAGCAGCCGACAGGGGGCCAAAAACATTCAGTACTTC. V usage is TRBV5-6 and J usage is TRBJ2-4, with 8 nucleotides matching TRBD1. With 4 bases clipped from V and 1 base from J, the junction kept 1 base outside the gene matches. Germline assignment: CDR1 SGHDT and CDR2 YYEEEE. This CDR3 contains 14 residues. The full variable domain, rest sourced from reference TRBV5-6 and TRBJ2-4, is DAGVTQSPTHLIKTRGQQVTLRCSPKSGHDTVSWYQQALGQGPQFIFQYYEEEERQRGNFPDRFSGHQFPNYSSELNVNALLLGDSALYLCASSRQGAKNIQYFGAGTRLSVL.

This clonotype has just a few counts. This clone may be a read error of a much larger clone one base away. The chain couples TRBV20-1 to TRBJ2-3; TRBD2 matches 10 bases. The CDR3 is made up of 13 amino acids. Germline CDR1 DFQATT, CDR2 SNEGSKA (reference sequence). The CDR3: CSARGLAGDTRYF. The CDR3 DNA is TGCAGTGCTAGAGGGCTAGCGGGAGATACGCGGTATTTT.

This clonotype was seen repeatedly, ten times or more. This chain joins TRBV10-3 and TRBJ1-2; D gene unclear. This CDR3 is built from 16 residues. Trimming stripped 2 bases from V and 0 bases from J, with 13 bases between. CDR1 ENHRY and CDR2 SYGVKD come from the germline V gene. CDR3 DNA sequence: TGTGCCATCAGTGAGACGGCGGCAAATACTAACTATGGCTACACCTTC. Residues: CAISETAANTNYGYTF.

This clonotype was counted at least ten times. The chain has TRBV10-1 and TRBJ2-3; TRBD2 matches 10 bases. V gave up 3 bases and J gave up 0 bases; unmatched junction bases: 9. Germline CDR1 WNHNN, CDR2 SYGVQD (reference sequence). This CDR3 spans 18 amino acids. CDR3 sequence: CASSDFQREGISTDTQYF. In nucleotides, the CDR3 is TGCGCCAGCAGTGATTTTCAGCGGGAGGGGATTAGCACAGATACGCAGTATTTT.

The chain uses TRBV20-1 and TRBJ2-3, with 10 positions matching TRBD2. The CDR3 loop spans 15 amino acids. The V gene's germline CDR1 is DFQATT and CDR2 SNEGSKA (reference sequence). Unmatched junction bases numbered 8, after V lost 2 bases and J lost 6 bases. Here the CDR3 DNA reads TGCAGTGCTAGAAAGCTAGCGGGAGTAGGCGATACGCAGTATTTT. Its translation: CSARKLAGVGDTQYF.